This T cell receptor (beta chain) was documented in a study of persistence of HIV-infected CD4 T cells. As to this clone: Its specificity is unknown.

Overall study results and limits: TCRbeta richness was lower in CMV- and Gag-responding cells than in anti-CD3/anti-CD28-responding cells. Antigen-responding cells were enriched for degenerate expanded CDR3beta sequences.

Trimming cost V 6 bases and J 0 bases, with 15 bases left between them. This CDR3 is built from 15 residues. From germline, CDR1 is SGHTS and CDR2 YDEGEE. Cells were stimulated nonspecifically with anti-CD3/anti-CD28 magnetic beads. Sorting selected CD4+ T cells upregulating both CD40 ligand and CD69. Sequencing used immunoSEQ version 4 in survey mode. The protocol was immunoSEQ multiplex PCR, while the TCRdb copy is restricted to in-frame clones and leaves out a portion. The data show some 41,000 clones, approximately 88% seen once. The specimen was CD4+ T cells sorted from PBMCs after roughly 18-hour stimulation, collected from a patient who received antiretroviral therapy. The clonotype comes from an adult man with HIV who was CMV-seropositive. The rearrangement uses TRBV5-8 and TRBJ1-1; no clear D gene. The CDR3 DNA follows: TGTGCCAGCAACGAAGGGAGCTACATGAACACTGAAGCTTTCTTT. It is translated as CASNEGSYMNTEAFF.